This is a list of T cell receptor beta chains from one sample in a study of shared clonotypes between healthy human individuals. Data came from immunoSEQ multiplex PCR; TCRdb stores just in-frame clones and leaves some out. The sample yields about 670,000 clones, roughly 70% seen once. The specimen was memory CD4+ T cells sorted from blood. Receptors were obtained from a woman aged 25 to 39 in good health. CDR3s include the opening cysteine and the closing phenylalanine or tryptophan. D genes are given only for firm matches. Clone size is given for some rows only: seen once, a few or many times, or a class if the clone is expanded.

.	15	TRBV19	TRBJ2-2	.	TGTGCCAGTAGTAAACCCGGGGCGAACACCGGGGAGCTGTTTTTT	CASSKPGANTGELFF
TRBD1	15	TRBV5-6	TRBJ2-7	.	TGTGCCAGCAGCCGAACAGGGGGCAGATCCTACGAGCAGTACTTC	CASSRTGGRSYEQYF
TRBD1	14	TRBV18	TRBJ1-1	medium-sized	TGTGCCAGCTCACAACAGGGGGCAAACACTGAAGCTTTCTTT	CASSQQGANTEAFF
.	14	TRBV28	TRBJ2-1	.	TGTGCCAGCAGTCGGGGCCAAGGGGTAAACCGTCCTTTCTTC	CASSRGQGVNRPFF
.	14	TRBV5-6	TRBJ2-5	.	TGTGCCAGCAGTCTCTCGATGGGACAAGAGACCCAGTACTTC	CASSLSMGQETQYF
.	13	TRBV29-1	TRBJ2-3	once	TGCAGCGTTGTGAGTAGCGCCGCAGATACGCAGTATTTT	CSVVSSAADTQYF
.	14	TRBV11-2	TRBJ1-1	.	TGTGCCAGCAGCTTAGGGCTGACGAACACTGAAGCTTTCTTT	CASSLGLTNTEAFF
.	15	TRBV11-1	TRBJ2-2	.	TGTGCCAGCAGCTGGGAGAGAGGGGGCACCGGGGAGCTGTTTTTT	CASSWERGGTGELFF
TRBD2	15	TRBV15	TRBJ2-3	many	TGTGCCACCAGCCCGGGGGGGGCGGGTTCAGATACGCAGTATTTT	CATSPGGAGSDTQYF
TRBD1	15	TRBV28	TRBJ2-3	.	TGTGCCAGCAGCCACGGACAGGGGCGGACAGATACGCAGTATTTT	CASSHGQGRTDTQYF
.	14	TRBV7-3	TRBJ1-1	few	TGTGCCAGCAGCTTAAACCAGCCGGCCACTGAAGCTTTCTTT	CASSLNQPATEAFF
.	14	TRBV28	TRBJ2-2	.	TGCGCTAGTACCGATCTCGGGAACACCGGGGAGCTGTTTTTT	CASTDLGNTGELFF
.	14	TRBV7-9	TRBJ1-2	few	TGTGCCAGCAGCCACCGACAGGAATACTATGGCTACACCTTC	CASSHRQEYYGYTF
TRBD1	14	TRBV28	TRBJ2-1	.	TGTGCCAGCAGATCGGGACAGGGAACGAATGAGCAGTTCTTC	CASRSGQGTNEQFF
.	18	TRBV5-4	TRBJ1-5	few	TGTGCCAGCAGCTTGGGACGTCAGCGACAGGCTAGCAATCAGCCCCAGCATTTT	CASSLGRQRQASNQPQHF
.	13	TRBV30	TRBJ1-6	.	TGTGCCTGGAGTGTGCGGGCTAATTCACCCCTCCACTTT	CAWSVRANSPLHF
.	13	TRBV2	TRBJ2-3	many	TGTGCCAGCAGCTCCTCGCCGTGGGGCACGCAGTATTTT	CASSSSPWGTQYF
.	15	TRBV6-1	TRBJ1-5	.	TGTGCCAGCAGTGAAGGGCCCGCCGGAGGGCAGCCCCAGCATTTT	CASSEGPAGGQPQHF
.	12	TRBV10-2	TRBJ2-1	.	TGCGCCAGCAGTGAGTTGAGGAATCAGCAGTTCTTC	CASSELRNQQFF
TRBD1	16	TRBV28	TRBJ2-7	.	TGTGCCAGCAGTTCCCCGGGACAGAGTTACTCCTACGAGCAGTACTTC	CASSSPGQSYSYEQYF
.	15	TRBV5-4	TRBJ1-1	few	TGTGCCAGCAGCTCCGCCGGGGGGGGAAACACTGAAGCTTTCTTT	CASSSAGGGNTEAFF
TRBD1	14	TRBV30	TRBJ2-1	few	TGTGCCTGGAGCAACCGGGACAGGGCCCGAGAGCAGTTCTTC	CAWSNRDRAREQFF
.	16	TRBV6-6	TRBJ1-5	.	TGTGCCAGCAGTCGGGGGGATGGTGGGGGACGACAGCCCCAGCATTTT	CASSRGDGGGRQPQHF
TRBD1	14	TRBV28	TRBJ1-5	once	TGTGCCAGCAGCACGGACAGGGGCAATCAGCCCCAGCATTTT	CASSTDRGNQPQHF
TRBD2	17	TRBV28	TRBJ2-1	.	TGTGCCAGCAGTTCGGCCAGCGGGACTCGGTCCTACAATGAGCAGTTCTTC	CASSSASGTRSYNEQFF
.	17	TRBV7-8	TRBJ2-7	.	TGTGCCAGCAGCTCGAGGCCCGGACAGACTTTTAGCTACGAGCAGTACTTC	CASSSRPGQTFSYEQYF
.	15	TRBV28	TRBJ2-7	.	TGTGCCACCCGATCCGGGACTTCCAACGCGCACGAGCAGTACTTC	CATRSGTSNAHEQYF
.	14	TRBV7-2	TRBJ1-6	.	TGTGCCAGCAGCTTAGCTGGGGGTGGTTCACCCCTCCACTTT	CASSLAGGGSPLHF